Below are 12 T cell receptor beta chains sequenced from a single sample in a study of blood T cell repertoires in COVID-19 (dated by TCRdb to 2019 to 2021). Libraries were built with the immunoSEQ multiplex PCR assay. In its TCRdb copy, this immuneACCESS table keeps in-frame sequences only and misses some clones. Where compared with another copy, unresolved V genes explain less than half of these, and the others have no known cause. The sample table shows around 100,000 clones, and roughly 81% are seen once. The ten top clones hold more than 2% of the sample. Sequencing used peripheral blood. The receptors come from a human donor in a cohort sampled during active COVID-19.

The rearrangement uses TRBV7-9 and TRBJ1-1; D is perhaps TRBD1 (5 bases). Trimming pared 3 bases from V and 1 base from J, leaving 18 bases between. CDR1 and CDR2 from the germline V gene are SEHNR and FQNEAQ (reference sequence). The CDR3 contains 17 residues. The CDR3: CASSLEGKGYANTEAFF. The CDR3, as DNA: TGTGCCAGCAGCTTGGAGGGGAAAGGATATGCGAACACTGAAGCTTTCTTT.

This clone has a count of ten or more. The chain recombines TRBV28 with TRBJ2-7; a possible D gene is TRBD2 (5 bases). The germline V gene has CDR1 MDHEN and CDR2 SYDVKM. The V end was cut by 5 bases, the J end by 3 bases, with 11 bases between. The CDR3 is made up of 13 amino acids. In nucleotides, the CDR3 is TGTGCCAGCAGTGGACTCTCGATCTACGAGCAGTACTTC. Amino acid sequence: CASSGLSIYEQYF.

This chain joins TRBV14 and TRBJ2-5; D ambiguous. From germline, CDR1 is SGHDN and CDR2 FVKESK. Trimming removed 4 bases from V and 7 bases from J, with 10 bases in between. This CDR3 has 12 residues. The CDR3 DNA reads as TGTGCCAGCAGCCGGCCCGATCTGACCCAGTACTTC. Residues: CASSRPDLTQYF.

The chain has TRBV5-1 and TRBJ2-1, with D hard to call. Germline CDR1 is SGHRS and CDR2 is YFSETQ. There are 14 residues in the CDR3. Trimming cost V 2 bases and J 9 bases, with 15 bases left between them. The CDR3 nucleotides read TGCGCCAGCAGCTTACTTGGTGTAAGAGGTGAGCAGTTCTTC. Encoded protein: CASSLLGVRGEQFF.

The chain combines TRBV19 with TRBJ2-7; 7 bases match TRBD1. The CDR3 has 16 residues. Germline V gene lookup returns CDR1 LNHDA and CDR2 SQIVND (reference sequence). V lost 5 bases, J lost 0 bases, and 10 bases stayed unmatched. The CDR3 DNA reads as TGTGCCAGTAGTCCTACCGACAGGGACGGCTCCTACGAGCAGTACTTC. Translated, it gives CASSPTDRDGSYEQYF.

The chain joins TRBV30 to TRBJ1-5; tentatively, D is TRBD1 (6 bases). Trimming stripped 2 bases from V and 3 bases from J, with 20 bases between. CDR1 is GTSNPN and CDR2 is SVGIG in the germline V gene (reference sequence). This CDR3 is built from 17 residues. CDR3 in amino acids: CAWSHISGQRLNQPQHF. In nucleotides, the CDR3 is TGTGCCTGGAGTCATATCTCGGGACAAAGACTCAATCAGCCCCAGCATTTT.

The chain couples TRBV3-1 (or the pseudogene TRBV3-2) to TRBJ2-7; the match to TRBD2 covers 14 bases. The J segment lost 3 bases and the V segment lost 4 bases, leaving 8 bases of the junction unmatched. The CDR3 has 17 amino acids. Germline CDR1 is LGHDT and CDR2 is YNNKEL (reference sequence). CDR3 residues: CASSPMPTSGRDYEQYF. As DNA, the CDR3 is TGTGCCAGCAGCCCTATGCCGACTAGCGGGAGGGACTACGAGCAGTACTTC.

The chain carries TRBV7-2 and TRBJ2-7, with 8 nucleotides matching TRBD2. Germline V lookup: CDR1 SGHTA, CDR2 FQGNSA. V shed 5 bases and J 5 bases; nucleotides not matched to a gene: 14. The length of the CDR3 is 16 residues. CDR3 loop: CASSPAHARGGHEQYF. The CDR3 DNA reads TGTGCCAGCAGCCCAGCCCATGCTCGGGGGGGCCACGAGCAGTACTTC.

V is TRBV10-2 and J is TRBJ2-7, with TRBD1 matching 7 bases. The CDR3 has 14 residues. CDR1 and CDR2 (germline): WSHSY, SAAADI. Trimming took 4 bases from V and 2 from J; bases not matched to a gene: 5. CDR3 sequence reads: CASSGTGSTYEQYF. CDR3 DNA: TGCGCCAGCAGTGGGACAGGATCTACCTACGAGCAGTACTTC.

The chain couples TRBV2 to TRBJ2-2; maybe TRBD2 (6 bases). The CDR3 is 16 amino acids. V was shortened by 6 bases and J by 1 base, with 15 bases between the two germline ends. Germline V gene lookup returns CDR1 SNHLY and CDR2 FYNNEI. The CDR3 coding sequence is TGTGCCAGCAGCCAATTGGGGGGAGAGAACACCGGGGAGCTGTTTTTT. As protein: CASSQLGGENTGELFF.

The V call is TRBV7-9, the J call TRBJ1-4; TRBD1 matches 8 bases. V gave up 5 bases and J gave up 7 bases; unmatched junction bases: 6. This CDR3 is 14 amino acids long. CDR1 is SEHNR, CDR2 FQNEAQ, per germline (reference sequence). CDR3 loop: CASSQDRVFEKLFF. The CDR3 bases are TGTGCCAGCAGCCAGGACAGGGTATTTGAAAAACTGTTTTTT.

This clone was counted only a few times. The chain is built from TRBV6-6 and TRBJ2-2; the D gene is possibly TRBD1 (6 bases). Trimming left V 5 bases short and J 4 bases short, with 11 bases between. CDR3 size: 14 residues. Germline loops: CDR1 MNHNY, CDR2 SVGAGI (reference sequence). CDR3 sequence reads: CASSTGSSTGELFF. Here the CDR3 DNA reads TGTGCCAGCAGTACAGGGAGTAGCACCGGGGAGCTGTTTTTT.